This T cell receptor beta chain was profiled in a study of cytomegalovirus exposure and HLA in healthy donors (dated by TCRdb to about 2017). Turning to the overall study: An earlier analysis of fewer than 750 of the donors reported under 300 Gb of sequence data and about 120 million unique TCR beta sequences obtained from about 200 million T cells. The study was designed to test whether signatures of past pathogen exposure could be identified by cataloging public T cell receptors. A later genetic analysis used genome-wide SNP genotypes for about 55% of the 666 donors, treating that subset as a discovery cohort. All discovery cohort repertoires had been generated on a single sequencing platform. An earlier analysis of approximately 580 of the donors used high-throughput TCR beta sequencing to judge whether each TCR beta V gene segment behaved as functional or pseudogenic. Around 330 gigabases of sequencing data and 91 million or so unique TCR sequences made up an early release that covered 500 to 650 HLA-typed donors. Donor age, sex, ethnicity and CMV serostatus were collected together with the repertoire data. Across some 400 genotyped donors of the cohort, an average of approximately 240,000 unique TCR beta nucleotide sequences per donor were sequenced, and approximately 19% of those sequences were non-productive. Of the roughly 400 genotyped donors, roughly 85% fell in the genetic ancestry cluster associated with self-reported Caucasian donors. Along with the roughly 670-subject first cohort, a separate validation cohort of around 120 different subjects was used. A later analysis re-analyzed previously published TCR beta repertoires from approximately 700 donors and added high-resolution HLA genotyping to study TCR occurrence patterns. To predict cytomegalovirus infection status, the study combined high-throughput TCR immunosequencing, statistical association of individual TCRs with disease status, and machine learning. Typing coverage differed by locus: A, B, C, DRB1 and DQB1 were typed in roughly 629-630 donors, DQA1 in around 500, DPA1 in some 600, and DPB1 in 472. Five DR-DQ haplotypes were treated as single units for association and clustering because of strong linkage in the cohort. Class I and class II HLA loci were covered by the typing at four-digit resolution. Rather than drawing on any new phenotypic data, the later analysis identified candidate immune exposures from TCR beta sequences and the way those sequences occurred across donors. The T cell repertoires of 670 or so subjects were profiled by immunosequencing and related to cytomegalovirus serostatus.

About this clone itself: No antigen is known for it. The sample holds no much larger clone one base away, and base qualities are not on file.

In total, over 600 healthy bone marrow donors made up the cohort. At the time of sampling, every cohort member was nominally healthy, though immune exposures that went unrecorded were likely present. The donor tested CMV seropositive, placing the donor among the roughly 300 seropositive members of the cohort. Every donor gave a peripheral blood sample, and the peripheral blood mononuclear cells from that sample were used for TCR beta sequencing. Genomic DNA extraction from the blood cell samples was performed with the Qiagen DNeasy Blood Extraction Kit. The germline V gene yields SGHDN for CDR1 and FVKESK for CDR2. The germline ends are 10 bases apart after V is trimmed by 1 base and J by 0 bases. The CDR3 covers 16 residues, taking in both the cysteine and the phenylalanine. Only the CDR3 DNA is retained, 48 bases long and in frame from the first base. Summary of the overall study and its limitations: The cohort was sequenced for TCR beta chains only, and without alpha or paired-chain data the features that could be detected were limited. Compared with equally common non-associated chains, HLA-associated TCR beta chains in a later analysis were more clonally expanded and had lower generation probabilities. According to a later analysis, TCR association rates differed among HLA loci, with DRB1 alleles showing the most associated TCRs and HLA-C alleles showing the fewest. Some IMGT-functional V segments, including TRBV6-2 and TRBV6-3, could not be distinguished by the 87-base-pair reads and were therefore excluded. In a later analysis, several top co-occurrence clusters were reported to appear linked to parvovirus B19, influenza, CMV and Epstein-Barr virus. Compared with the roughly 710-donor mean, donors in an Asian-associated ancestry cluster had fewer N-insertions in productive TCRs, according to a later genetic analysis. The earlier analysis of 450 to 700 of the donors excluded approximately 15 rarely observed V segments, including chromosome 9 orphons, because counts were too low. The study listed approximately 150 TCR beta chains as associated with cytomegalovirus. An earlier analysis of some 560 of the donors showed that most TCR beta V segments appeared in productive rearrangements either about 87% or about 30% of the time, which broadly matched IMGT annotations. A further reported finding was that TCR beta sequences accurately predicted the HLA-A and HLA-B alleles for most subjects in the first cohort. Immune exposure information for the cohort was limited to CMV serostatus. A later analysis associated 16,951 TCR beta sequences with specific HLA alleles at a false discovery rate of 0.05. Because HLA typing was missing for some donors at each locus, association tests included only the typed subset. Three of the identified cytomegalovirus-associated TCR beta chains were confirmed in vitro to be specific for cytomegalovirus antigens. The sequencing pipeline was judged likely to have produced a cluster of highly shared sequence variants as a technical artifact. According to the authors, the approach could potentially be generalized to other disease states and immunological phenotypes. The classifier was reported to diagnose cytomegalovirus status with high specificity and sensitivity in both the original and validation cohorts. When HLA alleles, especially DR and DQ, strongly co-occurred, TCR associations were difficult to assign to individual alleles. In a later analysis, most CMV-associated TCR beta chains were found to appear HLA-restricted, with HLA associations seemingly driven largely by CMV exposure. V-gene and J-gene trimming of TCR beta chains was associated with a missense DCLRE1C variant in a later genetic analysis, and the association was replicated in an independent cohort. Linkage disequilibrium might explain the correlated functional status among segregating V segments, but an unknown experimental factor could not be ruled out. Most TCR sequences were observed very rarely across donors, whereas some public TCRs were present in many individuals. Roughly uniform sequencing depth across donors was assumed in presence/absence analyses, although this assumption may not hold.

The library was built by means of the immunoSEQ multiplex PCR assay. For the multiplex PCR, a mixture combining 60 forward primers for TCR Vbeta segments and 13 reverse primers for TCR Jbeta segments was used. A multiplex PCR assay on genomic DNA amplified the CDR3 region of rearranged TCR beta genes. Amplified TCR beta libraries were sequenced as 87-base-pair reads on the Illumina HiSeq System. The study's processing was this. Across the roughly 670 repertoires, a later analysis counted 80 million or so unique TCR beta chains, approximately 12 million of which were shared by at least two donors. Raw reads were error-corrected and collapsed into unique sequences by a nearest-neighbor algorithm in which closely related sequences were merged to remove PCR and sequencing errors. Alignment of CDR3 sequences to IMGT reference sequences was used to assign V, D and J gene segments. For a sequence to be retained, at least a six-nucleotide match to both a V gene segment and a J gene segment was required. Rearrangements were classified as productive when the CDR3 lacked stop codons and remained in frame with V and J, and all other rearrangements were classified as non-productive. Following IMGT convention, CDR3 was defined as the stretch from the second conserved V-encoded cysteine to the conserved J-encoded phenylalanine. Sequences without an unambiguous match to a single V gene segment were excluded from the earlier analysis of 450 to 650 of the donors. In an earlier analysis of approximately 590 of the donors, V segments were called functional above 56.7% productive rearrangements and were called segregating when the between-donor standard deviation exceeded 5%. To diagnose cytomegalovirus status from the catalog of TCR beta chain sequences, a statistical classification framework was built. A later analysis assigned V and J genes by comparing TCR nucleotide sequences with IMGT/GENE-DB human TR gene sequences. Using the TCRdist pipeline, a later analysis assigned CDR3 sequences along with most-parsimonious VDJ recombination scenarios. In a later analysis, each TCR beta chain was defined by its CDR3 amino acid sequence together with its V-gene family, and reads without a unique V-gene family were excluded. As a way to deal with suspected cross-contamination and a sequencing artifact, a later analysis dropped hundreds of nucleotide sequences that were highly shared and had low generation probability. In a later analysis, a clonal expansion index for each public chain was calculated from normalized within-repertoire ranks of inferred template counts. Generation probabilities in a later analysis came from a VDJ recombination model fitted to out-of-frame rearrangements, and those results were checked against IGoR. In a later analysis, TCR-TCR, TCR-HLA and TCR-CMV co-occurrence was scored with hypergeometric tests, and a repertoire-size bias correction was applied to TCR pairs. False discovery rates were estimated in a later analysis by permuting HLA or CMV assignments 20 times. In a later analysis, co-occurring TCRs were grouped using DBSCAN, and TCRdist sequence similarity was added for clustering within HLA-allele-positive subsets. Repertoires with fewer than 30,000 or more than 120,000 public chains, plus five repertoires with anomalous nucleotide sharing, were excluded from co-occurrence clustering. Imported from immuneACCESS, the table was reduced by TCRdb to in-frame sequences with V and J called. These copies leave out some clones; in studies compared against another copy, an unresolved V gene accounts for under half, and the cause of the remainder is not known. That table is the source of V, J and clone size, and D and trimming were worked out from the DNA. The sample data list roughly 110,000 clones, and around 83% of these were observed just once. The top ten hold roughly a fifth of the sample.

This chain is built from TRBV14 and TRBJ2-1; TRBD2 is a weak D gene call, 5 bases matching. The sequence came from a man aged 30 to 39 in good health and CMV-seropositive. The sequencing sample was made of PBMCs. This receptor has the CDR3 CASSQGLFHSYNEQFF. The DNA sequence is as follows: TGTGCCAGCAGCCAAGGACTATTCCACTCCTACAATGAGCAGTTCTTC. Beyond the CDR3, the reference TRBV14 and TRBJ2-1 genes provide the residues; the full variable domain reads: EAGVTQFPSHSVIEKGQTVTLRCDPISGHDNLYWYRRVMGKEIKFLLHFVKESKQDESGMPNNRFLAERTGGTYSTLKVQPAELEDSGVYFCASSQGLFHSYNEQFFGPGTRLTVL.